A selection of T cell receptor beta chains follows, all from one sample in a study of control samples from healthy donors and cancer patients. Repertoires were generated with immunoSEQ multiplex PCR, while TCRdb's copy carries only in-frame clones and drops some. The table has about 140,000 clones, 90% to 95% seen once. The sequencing input was blood. The receptor set was obtained from a man in his forties in good health. The CDR3 runs from the conserved cysteine through the conserved F or W. D genes are given only for firm matches. Only some rows state a clone size, as once, few, many or a class for expanded clones.

size	D	V	J	CDR3	DNA
-	-	TRBV19	TRBJ2-2	CASRTSISNTGELFF	TGTGCCAGCCGTACTAGCATCTCGAACACCGGGGAGCTGTTTTTT
-	-	TRBV5-6	TRBJ1-2	CASSLMLGYGYTF	TGTGCCAGCAGCTTGATGCTAGGCTATGGCTACACCTTC
-	-	TRBV7-9	TRBJ1-5	CASSFLDSSNQPQHF	TGTGCCAGCAGCTTTCTGGACAGTAGCAATCAGCCCCAGCATTTT
once	-	TRBV9	TRBJ1-6	CASSVGGNSPLHF	TGTGCCAGCAGCGTAGGAGGGAATTCACCCCTCCACTTT
-	TRBD2	TRBV5-4	TRBJ2-2	CASSASSGRSTGELFF	TGTGCCAGCAGTGCTTCTAGCGGGAGGAGCACCGGGGAGCTGTTTTTT
-	-	TRBV2	TRBJ1-1	CASSVRDGAFF	TGTGCCAGCAGTGTAAGGGATGGAGCTTTCTTT
-	TRBD2	TRBV27	TRBJ2-2	CASSLAGALNTGELFF	TGTGCCAGCTCACTAGCGGGAGCCTTAAACACCGGGGAGCTGTTTTTT
-	-	TRBV5-6	TRBJ1-1	CASSLYSRNEAFF	TGTGCCAGCAGCTTGTATTCTAGGAACGAAGCTTTCTTT
-	-	TRBV10-3	TRBJ2-7	CASSGLAYEQYF	TGTGCCAGCAGCGGTCTAGCCTACGAGCAGTACTTC
-	-	TRBV4-1	TRBJ2-5	CASSQEGRAPQETQYF	TGCGCCAGCAGCCAAGAGGGCAGGGCCCCCCAAGAGACCCAGTACTTC
-	-	TRBV6-2/TRBV6-3	TRBJ1-1	CASSYFRTADMNTEAFF	TGTGCCAGCAGTTACTTCAGGACAGCCGATATGAACACTGAAGCTTTCTTT
-	-	TRBV2	TRBJ2-4	CASMRSGLRHIQYF	TGTGCCAGCATGAGGTCGGGACTTCGGCACATTCAGTACTTC
-	-	TRBV16	TRBJ2-3	CASSPGTRMGTQYF	TGTGCCAGCAGCCCAGGGACCCGTATGGGTACGCAGTATTTT
-	TRBD2	TRBV4-2	TRBJ2-3	CASSQGASGRDTQYF	TGTGCCAGCAGCCAAGGGGCTAGCGGGAGGGATACGCAGTATTTT
-	TRBD1	TRBV14	TRBJ1-2	CASSQETGVWYGYTF	TGTGCCAGCAGCCAAGAGACAGGGGTGTGGTATGGCTACACCTTC
-	TRBD1	TRBV19	TRBJ2-6	CASSIMRQGASGANVLTF	TGTGCCAGTAGTATAATGCGACAGGGGGCGTCTGGGGCCAACGTCCTGACTTTC
-	-	TRBV24-1	TRBJ2-3	CAPLKSIGCTDTQYF	TGTGCCCCCCTTAAGTCGATAGGGTGCACAGATACGCAGTATTTT
-	TRBD1	TRBV29-1	TRBJ1-2	CSVEGGQGVSGYTF	TGCAGCGTTGAAGGCGGACAGGGAGTGTCTGGCTACACCTTC
-	-	TRBV28	TRBJ2-7	CASSFPLGGRTYEQYF	TGTGCCAGCAGTTTCCCGCTTGGGGGGAGAACCTACGAGCAGTACTTC
-	-	TRBV10-3	TRBJ1-5	CAISGAGSQPQHF	TGTGCCATCAGTGGGGCAGGGAGTCAGCCCCAGCATTTT
-	-	TRBV24-1	TRBJ1-5	CATSDRGGSNQPQHF	TGTGCCACCAGTGATCGGGGGGGTAGCAATCAGCCCCAGCATTTT
once	-	TRBV9	TRBJ1-1	CASSVAARGGTEAFF	TGTGCCAGCAGCGTAGCGGCCAGGGGCGGCACTGAAGCTTTCTTT
-	TRBD2	TRBV5-1	TRBJ2-7	CASSAFGTSESGEQYF	TGCGCCAGCAGCGCCTTCGGGACTAGCGAATCCGGGGAGCAGTACTTC
-	-	TRBV5-1	TRBJ2-1	CASSLEQGGRNEQFF	TGCGCCAGCAGCTTGGAACAGGGGGGGCGCAATGAGCAGTTCTTC
-	TRBD1	TRBV3-1/TRBV3-2	TRBJ2-1	CASGPQGASYNEQFF	TGTGCCAGCGGACCACAGGGGGCCTCCTACAATGAGCAGTTCTTC
-	TRBD1	TRBV5-6	TRBJ1-1	CASSYGTGEAFF	TGTGCCAGCAGTTACGGGACAGGGGAAGCTTTCTTT
once	-	TRBV19	TRBJ1-5	CASSGGNQPQHF	TGTGCCAGTAGTGGTGGCAATCAGCCCCAGCATTTT
-	-	TRBV19	TRBJ2-4	CASLAGGNIQYF	TGTGCCAGTCTAGCTGGGGGGAACATTCAGTACTTC
-	-	TRBV10-1	TRBJ2-7	CASSEGTETPYEQYF	TGCGCCAGCAGTGAAGGGACGGAGACTCCCTACGAGCAGTACTTC
-	-	TRBV5-1	TRBJ2-1	CASSLGDLAYNEQFF	TGCGCCAGCAGCTTGGGGGACCTGGCCTACAATGAGCAGTTCTTC
-	TRBD2	TRBV19	TRBJ2-7	CASTPGRDSTYEQYF	TGTGCCAGTACCCCGGGGAGGGATTCGACCTACGAGCAGTACTTC
-	TRBD1	TRBV6-1	TRBJ1-5	CASSERAGGGQPQHF	TGTGCCAGCAGTGAAAGGGCAGGGGGCGGTCAGCCCCAGCATTTT
-	-	TRBV12-3/TRBV12-4	TRBJ1-4	CASSLGEKLFF	TGTGCCAGCAGTTTGGGCGAAAAACTGTTTTTT
-	TRBD1	TRBV5-1	TRBJ2-3	CASSLTGTGGADTQYF	TGCGCCAGCAGCTTGACCGGGACAGGGGGCGCAGATACGCAGTATTTT
-	TRBD2	TRBV10-3	TRBJ2-1	CAISSVTSGSGDEQFF	TGTGCCATCAGTTCAGTGACTAGCGGGAGTGGAGATGAGCAGTTCTTC
-	-	TRBV9	TRBJ1-2	CASSTLMGGSGYTF	TGTGCCAGCAGCACTCTCATGGGCGGTAGTGGCTACACCTTC
-	-	TRBV19	TRBJ2-3	CASSISSSTDTQYF	TGTGCCAGTAGTATATCGTCTAGCACAGATACGCAGTATTTT
-	TRBD1	TRBV12-3/TRBV12-4	TRBJ1-5	CASRLNRGQPQHF	TGTGCCAGCAGACTCAACAGGGGACAGCCCCAGCATTTT
-	-	TRBV18	TRBJ2-3	CASSPQGMGADTQYF	TGTGCCAGCTCGCCACAGGGAATGGGGGCAGATACGCAGTATTTT
-	-	TRBV13	TRBJ2-1	CASSPVRGLYNEQFF	TGTGCCAGCAGCCCTGTGCGGGGGCTGTACAATGAGCAGTTCTTC
few	TRBD1	TRBV5-4	TRBJ1-3	CASSLQGAFSGNTIYF	TGTGCCAGCAGCTTGCAGGGGGCCTTCTCTGGAAACACCATATATTTT
-	-	TRBV4-3	TRBJ1-1	CASSLGNTEAFF	TGCGCCAGCAGCCTAGGGAACACTGAAGCTTTCTTT
-	-	TRBV10-1	TRBJ2-1	CASSESSISDEQFF	TGCGCCAGCAGTGAGTCGAGTATTTCCGATGAGCAGTTCTTC
-	-	TRBV5-1	TRBJ1-1	CASCVEGPGMNTEAFF	TGCGCCAGCTGCGTTGAAGGCCCGGGCATGAACACTGAAGCTTTCTTT
-	TRBD1	TRBV10-1	TRBJ2-7	CASSRTGGYEQYF	TGCGCCAGCAGTAGGACAGGGGGCTACGAGCAGTACTTC
-	-	TRBV9	TRBJ2-3	CASSPTGTGTDTQYF	TGTGCCAGCAGCCCAACTGGGACCGGCACAGATACGCAGTATTTT
-	TRBD1	TRBV6-5	TRBJ1-6	CASSIRDRLGSPLHF	TGTGCCAGCAGTATCCGGGACAGGCTAGGATCACCCCTCCACTTT
-	-	TRBV29-1	TRBJ2-4	CSVLGGQVAKNIQYF	TGCAGCGTGTTGGGGGGTCAAGTAGCCAAAAACATTCAGTACTTC